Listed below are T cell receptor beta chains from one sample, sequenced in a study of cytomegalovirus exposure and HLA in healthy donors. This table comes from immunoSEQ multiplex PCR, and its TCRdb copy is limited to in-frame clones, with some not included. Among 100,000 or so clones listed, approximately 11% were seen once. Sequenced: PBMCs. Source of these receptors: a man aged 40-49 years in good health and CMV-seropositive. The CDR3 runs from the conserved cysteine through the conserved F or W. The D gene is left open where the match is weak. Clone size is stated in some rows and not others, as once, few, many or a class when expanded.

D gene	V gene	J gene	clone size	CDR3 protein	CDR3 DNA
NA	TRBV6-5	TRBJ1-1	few	CASSTSGTRGTEAFF	TGTGCCAGCAGTACTTCCGGGACCCGGGGGACTGAAGCTTTCTTT
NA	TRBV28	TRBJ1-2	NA	CATDLGVEYGYTF	TGTGCCACCGACCTGGGTGTGGAGTATGGCTACACCTTC
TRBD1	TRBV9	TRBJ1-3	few	CASSVFETDRAGNTIYF	TGTGCCAGCAGCGTTTTCGAAACGGACAGGGCTGGAAACACCATATATTTT
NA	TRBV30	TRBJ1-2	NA	CAWSVLSRAETF	TGTGCCTGGAGTGTCCTCAGCAGGGCGGAAACCTTC
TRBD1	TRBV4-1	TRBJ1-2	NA	CASSQGTGQRRYGYTF	TGCGCCAGCAGCCAAGGTACGGGACAGCGTCGCTATGGCTACACCTTC
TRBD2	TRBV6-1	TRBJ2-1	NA	CATKIAGHSYNEQFF	TGTGCCACCAAAATAGCGGGACACTCCTACAATGAGCAGTTCTTC
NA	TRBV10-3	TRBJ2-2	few	CAISGSEGTGELFF	TGTGCCATCAGTGGCAGCGAGGGCACCGGGGAGCTGTTTTTT
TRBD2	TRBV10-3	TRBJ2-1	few	CAISGTSTGVRPYNEQFF	TGTGCCATCAGTGGGACTAGTACGGGGGTTCGCCCCTACAATGAGCAGTTCTTC
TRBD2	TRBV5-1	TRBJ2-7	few	CASSLGSSGNYEQYF	TGCGCCAGCAGCTTGGGGTCTAGCGGGAACTACGAGCAGTACTTC
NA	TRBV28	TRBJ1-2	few	CASSFRDRHYGYTF	TGTGCCAGCAGTTTCCGAGACAGACACTATGGCTACACCTTC
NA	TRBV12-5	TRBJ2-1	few	CASGLLSVEQFF	TGTGCTAGTGGTTTACTTAGTGTTGAGCAGTTCTTC
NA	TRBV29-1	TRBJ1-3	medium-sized	CSVRTTGGNTIYF	TGCAGCGTTCGGACTACTGGAGGAAACACCATATATTTT
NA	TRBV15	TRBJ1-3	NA	CATSRDEAAFRSGNTIYF	TGTGCCACCAGCAGAGATGAGGCAGCGTTTCGCTCTGGAAACACCATATATTTT
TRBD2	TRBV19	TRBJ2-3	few	CASSRSGTSGRGDTQYF	TGTGCCAGTAGCCGGTCCGGGACTAGCGGGAGGGGAGATACGCAGTATTTT
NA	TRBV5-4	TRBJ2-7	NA	CASSSKDGVRYEQYF	TGTGCCAGCAGCTCAAAGGACGGGGTAAGGTACGAGCAGTACTTC
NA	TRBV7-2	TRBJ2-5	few	CASSSDSRRDRLETQYF	TGTGCCAGCAGCTCAGATAGTCGGAGGGACCGCCTCGAGACCCAGTACTTC
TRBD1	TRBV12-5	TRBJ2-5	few	CASGPGQAQETQYF	TGTGCTAGTGGCCCGGGACAGGCCCAAGAGACCCAGTACTTC
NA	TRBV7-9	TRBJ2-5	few	CASSPPGDRETQYF	TGTGCCAGCAGCCCCCCGGGGGATAGGGAGACCCAGTACTTC
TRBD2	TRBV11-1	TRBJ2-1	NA	CASSSQGLAGYNEQFF	TGTGCCAGCAGCTCGCAAGGACTAGCGGGCTACAATGAGCAGTTCTTC
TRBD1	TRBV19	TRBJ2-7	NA	CASSTGQGSYEQYF	TGTGCCAGTAGTACCGGACAGGGGTCCTACGAGCAGTACTTC
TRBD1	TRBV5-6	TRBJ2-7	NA	CASSLARQGIVRYEQYF	TGTGCCAGCAGCTTGGCCCGACAGGGGATAGTTCGCTACGAGCAGTACTTC
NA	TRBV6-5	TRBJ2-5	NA	CASSYRMTSRGETQYF	TGTGCCAGCAGTTACCGCATGACCAGCCGGGGAGAGACCCAGTACTTC
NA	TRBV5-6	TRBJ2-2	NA	CASSLFQGAGELFF	TGTGCCAGCAGCTTGTTCCAAGGGGCTGGGGAGCTGTTTTTT
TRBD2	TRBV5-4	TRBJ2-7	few	CASSLGGTSGLYYEQYF	TGTGCCAGCAGCTTGGGGGGGACTAGCGGACTATACTACGAGCAGTACTTC
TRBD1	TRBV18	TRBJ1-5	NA	CASSPFDRDEPQHF	TGTGCCAGCTCACCCTTTGACAGGGATGAGCCCCAGCATTTT
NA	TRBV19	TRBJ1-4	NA	CASSIEEAGNEKLFF	TGTGCCAGTAGTATAGAAGAGGCCGGTAATGAAAAACTGTTTTTT
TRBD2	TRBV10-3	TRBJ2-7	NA	CAISEPPGRAYEQYF	TGTGCCATCAGTGAGCCCCCCGGGAGGGCGTACGAGCAGTACTTC
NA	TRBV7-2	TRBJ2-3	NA	CASIERSYTDTQYF	TGTGCCAGCATTGAGCGGAGTTACACAGATACGCAGTATTTT
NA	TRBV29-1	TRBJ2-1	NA	CSVDLNEQFF	TGCAGCGTTGACCTTAATGAGCAGTTCTTC
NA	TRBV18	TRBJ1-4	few	CASSPPAAGEMFF	TGTGCCAGCTCACCACCGGCGGCAGGGGAGATGTTTTTT
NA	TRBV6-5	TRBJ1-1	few	CASSYSGRGAAEAFF	TGTGCCAGCAGCTACTCCGGGCGGGGGGCCGCTGAAGCTTTCTTT
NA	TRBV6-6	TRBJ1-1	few	CASRKTGVNTEAFF	TGTGCCAGCAGAAAGACAGGAGTGAACACTGAAGCTTTCTTT
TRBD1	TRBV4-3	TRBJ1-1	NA	CASSQTWTGETEAFF	TGCGCCAGCAGCCAGACATGGACAGGGGAAACTGAAGCTTTCTTT
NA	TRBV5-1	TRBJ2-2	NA	CAWGRGDGTGELFF	TGCGCCTGGGGCCGCGGCGACGGCACCGGGGAGCTGTTTTTT
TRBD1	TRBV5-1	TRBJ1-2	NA	CASSFMGTGVHGYTF	TGCGCCAGCAGCTTCATGGGGACAGGGGTCCATGGCTACACCTTC
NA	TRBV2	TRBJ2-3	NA	CASSPGRGREAAAQYF	TGTGCCAGCAGTCCCGGTAGGGGGCGGGAGGCCGCGGCGCAGTATTTT
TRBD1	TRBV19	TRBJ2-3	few	CASEGAFTDTQYF	TGTGCCAGTGAGGGGGCATTCACAGATACGCAGTATTTT
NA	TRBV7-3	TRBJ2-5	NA	CASSLSPQETQYF	TGTGCCAGCAGCTTATCCCCTCAAGAGACCCAGTACTTC
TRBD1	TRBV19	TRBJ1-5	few	CASRGTGPNQPQHF	TGTGCCAGTAGGGGGACAGGGCCTAATCAGCCCCAGCATTTT
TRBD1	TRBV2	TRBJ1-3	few	CASSAGQGATGNTIYF	TGTGCCAGCAGTGCGGGACAGGGGGCTACTGGAAACACCATATATTTT
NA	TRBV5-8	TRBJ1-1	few	CASSLGRNTEAFF	TGTGCCAGCAGCTTGGGGAGGAACACTGAAGCTTTCTTT
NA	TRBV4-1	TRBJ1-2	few	CASSQPRLLSYGYTF	TGCGCCAGCAGCCAACCCCGCCTCCTTAGTTATGGCTACACCTTC
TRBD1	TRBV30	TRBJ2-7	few	CAWSSLWGQGAYEQYF	TGTGCCTGGAGTAGTCTGTGGGGACAGGGGGCCTACGAGCAGTACTTC
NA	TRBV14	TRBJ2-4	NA	CASSQSGLGIQYF	TGTGCCAGCAGCCAATCAGGACTTGGCATTCAGTACTTC
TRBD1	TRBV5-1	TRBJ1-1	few	CASSHGTGQMNTEAFF	TGCGCCAGCAGCCACGGGACAGGGCAGATGAACACTGAAGCTTTCTTT
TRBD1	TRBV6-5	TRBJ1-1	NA	CASSVDRATEAFF	TGTGCCAGCAGTGTGGACAGGGCAACTGAAGCTTTCTTT
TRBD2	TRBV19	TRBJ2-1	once	CASSTPGLAGVYNEQFF	TGTGCCAGTTCCACCCCGGGACTAGCGGGAGTCTACAATGAGCAGTTCTTC
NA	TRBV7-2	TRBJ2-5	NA	CASSLALQETQYF	TGTGCCAGCAGCTTAGCACTGCAAGAGACCCAGTACTTC
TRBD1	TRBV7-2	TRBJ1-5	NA	CASSTRTGPSNQPQHF	TGTGCCAGCAGCACTCGGACAGGGCCAAGCAATCAGCCCCAGCATTTT
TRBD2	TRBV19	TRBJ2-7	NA	CASSKSGSLGEQYF	TGTGCCAGTAGTAAGAGCGGGAGCCTCGGGGAGCAGTACTTC
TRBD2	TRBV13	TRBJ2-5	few	CASAPGLAGGGETQYF	TGTGCCAGCGCTCCGGGACTAGCAGGGGGGGGAGAGACCCAGTACTTC
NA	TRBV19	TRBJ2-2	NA	CASSEQAGELFF	TGTGCCAGTAGTGAACAGGCCGGGGAGCTGTTTTTT
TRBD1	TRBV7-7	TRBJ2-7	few	CASSTGVRNEQYF	TGTGCCAGCAGCACAGGGGTAAGGAACGAGCAGTACTTC
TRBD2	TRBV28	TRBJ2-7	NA	CASRWTSGMYEQYF	TGTGCCAGTAGGTGGACTAGCGGGATGTACGAGCAGTACTTC
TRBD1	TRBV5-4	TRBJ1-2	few	CASSLEGQAYHGYTF	TGTGCCAGCAGCTTGGAGGGACAGGCGTATCATGGCTACACCTTC
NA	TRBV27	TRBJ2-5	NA	CASSLRGWETQYF	TGTGCCAGCAGTTTAAGAGGGTGGGAGACCCAGTACTTC
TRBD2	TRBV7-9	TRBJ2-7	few	CASSLSGGDEQYF	TGTGCCAGCAGCTTATCCGGGGGGGACGAGCAGTACTTC